This T cell receptor (beta chain) stems from a study of blood T cell repertoires in COVID-19. Study summary: Whether acute or convalescent, the COVID-19 samples came from the United States, Italy and Spain.

Authors' processing steps: Researchers report that nucleated cell counts were estimated from reference gene primer amplification. Repertoires were generated with immunoSEQ multiplex PCR, while TCRdb's copy carries only in-frame clones and drops some. V and J calls and clone size are copied from that table; D and trimming were computed from the DNA. The sample lists approximately 300,000 clones, more than 80% seen once, with approximately 7.5% in the top ten. Seattle patients were enrolled while actively infected and followed longitudinally. The sample holds one count of this clone. The CDR3 is 14 amino acids. Germline loops: CDR1 LGHDT, CDR2 YNNKEL (reference sequence). Trimming shortened V by 1 base and J by 1 base, and 7 bases separated the two germline ends.

Sequenced: peripheral blood. The chain recombines TRBV3-1 (or the pseudogene TRBV3-2) with TRBJ1-1; D remains ambiguous. This clonotype was obtained from a woman aged 25 to 39 with COVID-19, enrolled during active disease. CDR3 DNA: TGTGCCAGCAGCCAAGTACAACCGAACACTGAAGCTTTCTTT. This sequence encodes CASSQVQPNTEAFF.